This T cell receptor beta chain stems from a study of blood T cells in healthy people across ages. Study-wide findings and caveats: Estimated diversity across one million T cells was deemed an underestimate. Versus aged donors, long-lived donors had higher diversity and more naive CD4+ cells.

The length of the CDR3 is 14 residues. Germline loops: CDR1 SGHTA, CDR2 FQGNSA. Trimming took off 5 bases at V and 11 bases at J, with 20 bases between the two ends. Primers used in a second PCR of about 6 to 11 cycles were a sample-barcoded 5' primer and a J-beta primer mix. One entry per CDR3 protein, called by TCRdb with MiXCR from the 5' RACE reads. This sample yields about 2 million distinct CDR3 sequences, of which roughly 50% are seen a single time; 2.1% belongs to the top ten. Healthy individuals of Caucasian origin from Russia, aged roughly 6 to 100, served as donors. This clonotype was detected only a few times. Its antigen is not known.

This chain uses TRBV7-2 with TRBJ2-3; possible D gene TRBD1, 7 bases. Sequencing was carried out using blood. This TCR derives from a woman aged 40-49 years in good health. This chain's CDR3 is CASSPAGTAEKQYF. The CDR3 DNA follows: TGTGCCAGCAGCCCGGCGGGGACAGCGGAAAAGCAGTATTTT.